Shown below are 25 T cell receptor beta chains from a single sample sequenced in a study of blood T cell repertoires in COVID-19. Here immunoSEQ multiplex PCR was the method, and the copy in TCRdb shows in-frame clones only, minus some. The data contain 88,000 or so clones, over 75% of them seen just once; the ten biggest clones take up 3.5% to 4%. The sequenced material came from peripheral blood. These receptors originate from a man aged 55 to 70 with acute or convalescent COVID-19.

This chain joins TRBV19 and TRBJ1-4; D is possibly TRBD1 (6 bases). This CDR3 region has 14 residues. Germline V gene lookup returns CDR1 LNHDA and CDR2 SQIVND (reference sequence). V was cut by 7 bases and J by 4 bases, with 13 bases left in between. The CDR3 here is CASTRGRSNEKLFF. CDR3 sequence (DNA): TGTGCCAGTACCAGGGGACGGAGTAATGAAAAACTGTTTTTT.

This chain joins TRBV7-8 and TRBJ2-3, with 9 bases matching TRBD2. Per the germline V gene, CDR1 is SGHVS and CDR2 is FQNEAQ. The CDR3 totals 18 residues. V lost 4 bases to trimming and J lost 0 bases; unmatched junction nucleotides: 11. The CDR3 nucleotides are TGTGCCAGCAGCTCTCTAGCGGGATCTCCCCTTAGCACAGATACGCAGTATTTT. Amino acids: CASSSLAGSPLSTDTQYF.

This rearrangement joins TRBV5-1 to TRBJ1-4, with 7 bases lining up with TRBD1. Germline loops: CDR1 SGHRS, CDR2 YFSETQ. V shed 2 bases and J 8 bases; nucleotides not matched to a gene: 6. The CDR3 runs to 14 residues. The CDR3 nucleotides are TGCGCCAGCAGCTTACAGGGGCAAGACGAAAAACTGTTTTTT. Protein: CASSLQGQDEKLFF.

Worth noting for this clone: Other nucleotide sequences in the sample specify the same CDR3. CDR3 nucleotides: TGCAGTGCTAGTCGACTAGCGGGAGACTCCCAGTACTTC. This sequence encodes CSASRLAGDSQYF. The V gene is TRBV20-1, the J gene TRBJ2-7; 12 nucleotides line up with TRBD2. V trimming: 3 bases; J trimming: 10 bases; junction bases outside the gene matches: 7. This CDR3 contains 13 residues. CDR1 and CDR2 (germline): DFQATT, SNEGSKA (reference sequence).

The chain links TRBV3-1 (or the pseudogene TRBV3-2) to TRBJ2-1; D possibly corresponds to TRBD2 (6 bases). CDR1 is LGHDT, CDR2 YNNKEL, per germline (reference sequence). V was clipped by 0 bases and J by 8 bases, with 14 bases between them. This CDR3 is 15 amino acids long. CDR3 sequence (DNA): TGTGCCAGCAGCCAAGATACACTAGCTTGGTATGAGCAGTTCTTC. Protein product: CASSQDTLAWYEQFF.

J is TRBJ2-5 and V is TRBV5-1; 9 positions agree with TRBD1. Germline values: CDR1 SGHRS, CDR2 YFSETQ. This CDR3 contains 16 residues. Trimming at V came to 0 bases and at J to 5 bases, leaving 8 bases not matched to a gene. The CDR3 sequence: CASSLVPGQGMETQYF. CDR3 in DNA: TGCGCCAGCAGCTTGGTACCGGGACAGGGAATGGAGACCCAGTACTTC. Drawing the rest from reference TRBV5-1 and TRBJ2-5, the complete variable domain is KAGVTQTPRYLIKTRGQQVTLSCSPISGHRSVSWYQQTPGQGLQFLFEYFSETQRNKGNFPGRFSGRQFSNSRSEMNVSTLELGDSALYLCASSLVPGQGMETQYFGPGTRLLVL.

This clone was counted a few times. The chain is built from TRBV7-2 and TRBJ1-6, with no clear D. This CDR3 is 15 amino acids long. Germline CDR1 reads SGHTA; CDR2 reads FQGNSA. V lost 1 base and J 8 bases, leaving 12 bases between the germline ends. CDR3 region: CASSLDPRGDSPLHF. CDR3 coding DNA: TGTGCCAGCAGCTTAGATCCCCGCGGAGATTCACCCCTCCACTTT.

The CDR3: CASSFDRGEQYF. The CDR3 bases are TGTGCCAGCAGCTTCGACAGGGGCGAGCAGTACTTC. The V call is TRBV11-3, the J call TRBJ2-7; 8 nucleotides agree with TRBD1. The germline CDR1 and CDR2 sequences are SGHNT and YENEEA. This CDR3 is built from 12 residues. V shed 3 bases, J shed 6 bases, and the junction held 1 base outside the gene matches.

This chain uses TRBV29-1 with TRBJ2-7; D gene unclear. From germline, CDR1 is SQVTM and CDR2 ANQGSEA. Trimming removed 7 bases from V and 3 bases from J, with 13 bases in between. The CDR3 is made up of 12 amino acids. The CDR3 region is CSACTNFYEQYF. The CDR3 DNA is TGCAGCGCCTGCACCAACTTCTACGAGCAGTACTTC.

V usage is TRBV7-2 and J usage is TRBJ2-5; the match to TRBD1 covers 9 bases. After removal of 2 bases from V and 5 bases from J, the junction contained 6 bases not matched to a gene. The CDR3 is 15 residues long. Germline CDR1 and CDR2: SGHTA and FQGNSA. The CDR3 protein is CASSLWDRVAETQYF. The CDR3 region has the DNA TGTGCCAGCAGCTTATGGGACAGGGTGGCGGAGACCCAGTACTTC.

This clone has just a few counts. Other DNA sequences from this sample encode an identical CDR3 as well. V gene TRBV29-1 combines with J gene TRBJ2-5; D unclear. The CDR3 length is 13 residues. The V gene's germline CDR1 is SQVTM and CDR2 ANQGSEA. Trimming took 4 bases from V and 2 from J, leaving 11 bases between them. CDR3 bases: TGCAGCGTTGGTGACACAAAGCAAGAGACCCAGTACTTC. Translation: CSVGDTKQETQYF.

The chain is built from TRBV2 and TRBJ1-1; D is possibly TRBD1 (5 bases). There are 12 residues in the CDR3. The ends were cut back, 6 bases at V and 4 bases at J, with 9 bases in the middle. CDR1 and CDR2 (germline): SNHLY, FYNNEI. CDR3: CASRMGPTEAFF. CDR3 sequence (DNA): TGTGCCAGCAGAATGGGGCCCACTGAAGCTTTCTTT.

This chain joins TRBV30 and TRBJ2-3; 9 bases match TRBD1. CDR3 size: 14 residues. Trimming took 5 bases from V and 6 from J; bases not matched to a gene: 9. Germline CDR1 is GTSNPN and CDR2 is SVGIG (reference sequence). The CDR3 nucleotides read TGTGCCTGGGGCGGGACAGGGTTCATGGATACGCAGTATTTT. Translating gives CAWGGTGFMDTQYF.

This sequence joins TRBV10-3 and TRBJ2-5; 13 nucleotides agree with TRBD2. The CDR3 is 20 residues long. Germline CDR1 is ENHRY and CDR2 is SYGVKD. V shed 5 bases, J shed 3 bases, and the junction held 18 bases outside the gene matches. The CDR3 DNA sequence: TGTGCCATCAGTCCCTGGACTAGCGGGAGCGGGGGGAGTGAAAAAGAGACCCAGTACTTC. The encoded protein is CAISPWTSGSGGSEKETQYF.

The chain couples TRBV19 to TRBJ2-1; D ambiguous. Germline V gene sequence: CDR1 LNHDA, CDR2 SQIVND (reference sequence). There are 14 residues in the CDR3. Trimming removed 7 bases at V and 1 base at J, with 11 bases between. CDR3 in amino acids: CASNRPESYNEQFF. The CDR3 DNA is TGTGCCAGTAATCGCCCAGAATCCTACAATGAGCAGTTCTTC.

The chain uses TRBV29-1 and TRBJ2-3; no firm D call. The CDR3 extends over 12 amino acids. The germline V gene has CDR1 SQVTM and CDR2 ANQGSEA. Trimming left V 6 bases short and J 5 bases short, with 12 bases between. The CDR3 DNA reads as TGCAGCGTCCAGACTCCGAGAGATACGCAGTATTTT. Amino acids: CSVQTPRDTQYF.

The rearrangement links TRBV19 to TRBJ1-6, with D possibly matching TRBD1 (5 bases). This CDR3 has 17 residues. Germline loops: CDR1 LNHDA, CDR2 SQIVND (reference sequence). V was trimmed by 3 bases and J by 1 base, leaving 13 bases between them. CDR3 coding DNA: TGTGCCAGTAGTATCGATTCGGGGGGGTCCTATAATTCACCCCTCCACTTT. Protein sequence: CASSIDSGGSYNSPLHF.

V and J are TRBV6-5 and TRBJ2-5; 7 bases fit TRBD1. Trimming at V came to 5 bases and at J to 3 bases, leaving 6 bases not matched to a gene. The CDR3 has 14 residues. Germline-derived CDR1 and CDR2 are MNHEY and SVGAGI. CDR3 DNA: TGTGCCAGCAGTAGCTCCGGGACAGAAGAGACCCAGTACTTC. It encodes CASSSSGTEETQYF.

The J gene is TRBJ1-1, the V gene TRBV14; D unclear. V was pared by 0 bases and J by 6 bases, with 5 bases between. Germline V gives CDR1 SGHDN, CDR2 FVKESK. The CDR3 covers 12 residues. The DNA of the CDR3 is TGTGCCAGCAGCCAAGACCATGCTGAAGCTTTCTTT. It specifies CASSQDHAEAFF.

This clone occurred once. The junction departs from germline at one end; a sequencing error may be responsible. This chain uses TRBV6-1 with TRBJ1-2, with a possible D match to TRBD1 (5 bases). The CDR3 loop spans 10 amino acids. Germline-derived CDR1 and CDR2 are MNHNS and SASEGT. DNA of the CDR3: TGTGCCAGCAGTGAAGCACTTACAGGCTTC. Protein sequence: CASSEALTGF.

The V call is TRBV5-1, the J call TRBJ1-4; TRBD1 is a possible D gene (6 bases). The CDR3 consists of 16 residues. Trimming took 4 bases from V and 7 from J, leaving 20 bases between them. Germline V lookup: CDR1 SGHRS, CDR2 YFSETQ. The CDR3 loop is CASSDPQTGSTEKLFF. The CDR3 DNA reads TGCGCCAGCAGCGATCCTCAAACAGGGTCGACTGAAAAACTGTTTTTT.

The chain couples TRBV5-5 to TRBJ2-5, with D possibly matching TRBD1 (7 bases). The length of the CDR3 is 15 residues. Germline CDR1 reads SGHKS; CDR2 reads YYEKEE (reference sequence). V was clipped by 1 base and J by 5 bases, with 15 bases between them. The CDR3 here is CASSLLSTGRETQYF. The CDR3 nucleotides read TGTGCCAGCAGCTTGCTATCGACAGGGAGGGAGACCCAGTACTTC.

This chain uses TRBV6-5 with TRBJ2-7; 9 positions agree with TRBD1. The CDR3 length is 15 residues. Germline assignment: CDR1 MNHEY and CDR2 SVGAGI. With 0 bases clipped from V and 2 bases from J, the junction kept 2 bases outside the gene matches. CDR3 amino acids: CASSYSWTGAYEQYF. CDR3 coding DNA: TGTGCCAGCAGTTACTCCTGGACAGGGGCCTACGAGCAGTACTTC.

The chain carries TRBV2 and TRBJ2-1; 9 nucleotides align to TRBD2. With V trimmed by 2 bases and J by 0 bases, 11 bases remained unmatched. CDR3 size: 19 residues. Germline lookup yields CDR1 SNHLY and CDR2 FYNNEI. The CDR3 reads CASSEPPWTSASSYNEQFF. For the CDR3, the DNA is TGTGCCAGCAGTGAACCTCCTTGGACTAGCGCCAGCTCCTACAATGAGCAGTTCTTC.

In its sample, this clone was seen a few times. J is TRBJ2-7 and V is TRBV7-8, with unresolved D. Germline V gene data show CDR1 as SGHVS and CDR2 as FQNEAQ. The CDR3 loop spans 12 amino acids. The germline V and J ends were trimmed by 4 bases and 7 bases, with 11 bases remaining between them. CDR3 nucleotide sequence: TGTGCCAGCAGCTCGGTTCTATGGGAGCAGTACTTC. It specifies CASSSVLWEQYF.